The present entry profiles one T cell receptor beta chain with its context. The antigen is undetermined. As for time point: baseline pretreatment blood. The treatment here: 15 Gy SBRT to primary tumor, nephrectomy 4 weeks later. After SBRT, blood was collected at 2 and 4 weeks, plus baseline. Profiled with immunoSEQ multiplex PCR; TCRdb holds only in-frame clones, not every one. Of 100,000 to 150,000 clones listed, 82% are singletons. The data were obtained in a study of radiation and T cells in renal cell carcinoma. Study-level information: Nephrectomy followed 15 Gy stereotactic body radiation by 4 weeks.

Study-level findings and limits: Baseline intratumoral clonotype presence is unknown without pretreatment biopsies.

The CDR3 consists of 15 residues. V lost 4 bases and J lost 3; bases outside the gene matches: 4. Germline V gene lookup returns CDR1 SGHRS and CDR2 YFSETQ. The source was blood, collected from a patient whose treatment included radiotherapy and nephrectomy. The sequence came from a woman aged 55-69 years with renal cell carcinoma. The chain joins TRBV5-1 to TRBJ2-2; 9 bases are a match to TRBD1. CDR3 DNA: TGCGCCAGCAGCCGGCGGACAGGGGACACCGGGGAGCTGTTTTTT. It specifies CASSRRTGDTGELFF.